This is a list of T cell receptor beta chains from one sample in a study of tumor-infiltrating lymphocytes in oesophageal squamous cell carcinoma. TCRdb reprocessed the PCR reads with MiXCR, giving one entry per CDR3 protein. The data contain about 11,000 distinct CDR3 sequences, 50% to 55% of them singletons. Sequencing input: esophageal tumor tissue. Receptors were obtained from a female donor with esophageal squamous cell carcinoma. Both conserved end residues are part of each CDR3. A row's size may be missing; if present it is once, few, many or a size class.

CDR3: CASKKGGSLTDTQYF; J: TRBJ2-5; V: TRBV12-3/TRBV12-4; size: -
CDR3: CASSYRGGPYEQYF; J: TRBJ2-4; V: TRBV7-2; size: -
CDR3: CASSLGGRGSYNEQFF; J: TRBJ2-1; V: TRBV7-2; size: -
CDR3: CASRGQGRSGYTF; J: TRBJ1-2; V: TRBV28; size: many
CDR3: CASIPTGQETQYF; J: TRBJ2-5; V: TRBV6-8; size: once
CDR3: CASSTDTGELFF; J: TRBJ2-2; V: TRBV7-3; size: once
CDR3: CASRLSGANVLTF; J: TRBJ2-6; V: TRBV6-6; size: -
CDR3: CASSLVEAGWGADTQYF; J: TRBJ2-3; V: TRBV11-1; size: -
CDR3: CASSLVLGGVYF; J: TRBJ2-7; V: TRBV7-6; size: -
CDR3: CASSRGPGTYEQYF; J: -; V: TRBV12-3/TRBV12-4; size: once
CDR3: CASSLVLDTGELFFGEGF; J: TRBJ2-5; V: TRBV7-3; size: -
CDR3: CASSDWGGEQYF; J: TRBJ2-4; V: TRBV7-2; size: -
CDR3: CASSLRTSGNNEQFF; J: -; V: TRBV7-8; size: -
CDR3: CASSFHLAGGGETQYF; J: -; V: TRBV7-2; size: -
CDR3: CASSPKGAETTGRGFYEQYF; J: TRBJ2-4; V: TRBV5-1; size: once
CDR3: CASSLTRGRGNQPQHF; J: TRBJ1-5; V: TRBV28; size: -
CDR3: CASSLQGFYSGNTIYF; J: TRBJ1-3; V: TRBV12-3/TRBV12-4; size: medium-sized
CDR3: CASSEDRGSYEQYF; J: TRBJ2-7; V: TRBV6-1; size: -
CDR3: CASSSDRGLETQYF; J: TRBJ2-5; V: TRBV7-2; size: once
CDR3: CASSSETRDTQYF; J: TRBJ2-3; V: TRBV11-3; size: medium-sized
CDR3: CASSLEISTGELFF; J: TRBJ2-2; V: TRBV11-2; size: -
CDR3: CASSFKQGNYGYTF; J: TRBJ1-2; V: TRBV7-8; size: -
CDR3: CASSLGGNTEAFF; J: TRBJ1-1; V: TRBV28; size: -
CDR3: CASSLVSTSGLTDTQYF; J: TRBJ2-3; V: TRBV12-3/TRBV12-4; size: medium-sized
CDR3: CASSSKQETQYF; J: -; V: TRBV12-3/TRBV12-4; size: -
CDR3: CASSFYGWGGETQYF; J: TRBJ2-5; V: TRBV5-6; size: medium-sized
CDR3: CASSLIQGGRTDTQYF; J: -; V: TRBV7-9; size: -
CDR3: CASSTGEGGDEQFF; J: TRBJ2-1; V: TRBV6-1; size: many
CDR3: CASLHLSGANVLTF; J: TRBJ2-6; V: TRBV6-1; size: medium-sized
CDR3: CASSPGTTQYF; J: TRBJ2-5; V: TRBV7-2; size: -
CDR3: CASSPITGEETQYF; J: TRBJ2-5; V: TRBV6-1; size: -
CDR3: CASSLGGISTDTQYF; J: TRBJ2-3; V: TRBV7-6; size: -
CDR3: CASSPGYRGMMNTEAFF; J: TRBJ1-1; V: TRBV11-1; size: -
CDR3: CASSLGGPGYGYTF; J: TRBJ1-2; V: TRBV5-6; size: many
CDR3: CASSSQGASGREDTQYF; J: TRBJ2-3; V: TRBV19; size: -